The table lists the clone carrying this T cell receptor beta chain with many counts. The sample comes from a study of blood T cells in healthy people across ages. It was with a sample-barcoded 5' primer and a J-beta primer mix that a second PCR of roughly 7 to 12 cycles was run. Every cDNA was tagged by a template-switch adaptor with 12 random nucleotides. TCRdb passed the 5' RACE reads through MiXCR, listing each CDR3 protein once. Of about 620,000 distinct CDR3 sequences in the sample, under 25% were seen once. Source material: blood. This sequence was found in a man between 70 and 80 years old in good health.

The CDR3 sequence is CSAEREVRTDTQYF. DNA for the CDR3: TGCAGTGCCGAGCGGGAGGTACGCACAGATACGCAGTATTTT. This chain uses TRBV20-1 with TRBJ2-3, with 9 bases fitting TRBD2. The CDR3 is 14 amino acids. The V segment lost 6 bases and the J segment 1 base; nucleotides outside the gene matches: 5. Per germline, CDR1 DFQATT and CDR2 SNEGSKA (reference sequence).